The entry below gives a single T cell receptor (beta chain) sequence along with its context. The target antigen is unknown. This record belongs to a study of OX40 agonist ivuxolimab in advanced cancers. Study summary: Enrolled patients in dose escalation had cancers that were hepatocellular carcinoma, melanoma, renal cell or head and neck cancer. Enrollees could have had prior anti-PD-1, anti-PD-L1 or anti-CTLA-4 therapy, which under 50% had received.

Blood specimens came from baseline, cycle 4 day 1, and cycle 7 day 1. Measured with immunoSEQ multiplex PCR; TCRdb has only the in-frame clones, and not every one. Of tens of thousands of clones listed, 90% to 95% are singletons. The CDR3 covers 13 residues. The junction had 2 bases not matched to a gene; V was cut back by 3 bases and J by 3 bases. Looked up from germline, CDR1 is SQVTM and CDR2 is ANQGSEA. Overall study results and limits: Partial responders receiving 0.1-3.0 mg/kg showed among the lowest clonal expansion.

The specimen comprised CD4+ or CD8+ T cells sorted from blood, sampled in a trial of the OX40 agonist ivuxolimab. The chain has TRBV29-1 and TRBJ1-1; 9 positions match TRBD1. This TCR was recovered from an adult with an advanced solid tumor such as melanoma, head and neck, liver or kidney cancer. This CDR3 reads CSVDGTGHTEAFF. The CDR3 nucleotides read TGCAGCGTTGACGGGACAGGGCACACTGAAGCTTTCTTT.